These 4 T cell receptor beta chains came from one sample sequenced in a study of shared clonotypes between healthy human individuals. Only in-frame clones appear in the TCRdb table, and some are missing; sequencing was by immunoSEQ multiplex PCR. The data contain some 2 million clones, approximately 95% of them singletons. The sample comprised naive CD4+ T cells sorted from blood. Sample subset: CD45RA+ positively selected. These receptors originate from a man between 18 and 29 years old in good health.

This clone was detected a few times. V usage is TRBV5-5 and J usage is TRBJ1-6, with D unclear. Germline V gives CDR1 SGHKS, CDR2 YYEKEE (reference sequence). The V and J ends lost 3 bases and 8 bases respectively, with 15 bases between them. The CDR3 totals 15 residues. This CDR3 reads CASSSFARRDSPLHF. As DNA, the CDR3 is TGTGCCAGCAGCTCTTTTGCCCGGCGGGATTCACCCCTCCACTTT.

The chain joins TRBV4-1 to TRBJ1-5, with 11 nucleotides matching TRBD1. Germline CDR1 is MGHRA and CDR2 is YSYEKL. The V segment lost 2 bases and the J segment 0 bases; nucleotides outside the gene matches: 12. This CDR3 has 20 amino acids. The CDR3 sequence is CASSQRSGQGAIGSNQPQHF. In nucleotides, the CDR3 is TGCGCCAGCAGCCAACGATCCGGACAGGGGGCGATTGGTAGCAATCAGCCCCAGCATTTT.

The V gene is TRBV7-3, the J gene TRBJ1-1; D might be TRBD1 (5 bases). The CDR3 extends over 14 amino acids. Germline V gene sequence: CDR1 SGHTA, CDR2 FQGTGA. V shed 2 bases and J shed 2 bases, with 9 bases lying between them. The CDR3 is CASSLQGENTEAFF. CDR3 coding DNA: TGTGCCAGCAGCTTACAGGGAGAAAACACTGAAGCTTTCTTT. Full variable domain (missing parts from reference TRBV7-3 and TRBJ1-1): GAGVSQTPSNKVTEKGKYVELRCDPISGHTALYWYRQSLGQGPEFLIYFQGTGAADDSGLPNDRFFAVRPEGSVSTLKIQRTERGDSAVYLCASSLQGENTEAFFGQGTRLTVV.

The V gene is TRBV11-2, the J gene TRBJ1-2; no firm D call. Germline values: CDR1 SGHAT, CDR2 FQNNGV. This CDR3 spans 16 amino acids. Trimming removed 0 bases from V and 1 base from J, with 12 bases in between. The CDR3 region is CASSLELHGINYGYTF. In DNA form, the CDR3 reads TGTGCCAGCAGCTTAGAATTACACGGGATTAACTATGGCTACACCTTC.